This paragraph reports one T cell receptor (beta chain). Its target antigen remains unknown. Base qualities are not provided; no much larger clone lies one nucleotide away. The sample is drawn from a study of control samples from healthy donors and cancer patients (dated by TCRdb to the early 2020s). Measured from the cysteine to the phenylalanine, the CDR3 is 14 residues long. Only the CDR3 DNA is retained, 42 bases long and in frame from the first base. V is reduced by 6 bases and J by 5 bases, leaving a spacing of 16 bases between them. CDR1 and CDR2 are drawn from the germline V gene (reference sequence): LNHDA, SQIVND. Libraries were made using the immunoSEQ multiplex PCR assay. As stored in TCRdb, this immuneACCESS dataset retains in-frame rearrangements with V and J assigned. A fraction of the clones does not appear; measured against another copy, unresolved V genes explain less than half of the discrepancy, and the remainder lacks a known reason. The sample yields around 90,000 clones; more than 75% were counted once. The ten largest make up under 25% of the sample.

Material: blood. This chain joins TRBV19 to TRBJ1-1; a tentative D match to TRBD1 spans 6 bases. This clonotype was obtained from a man aged 25 to 40 in good health. Here the CDR3 is given as CASRRGARGTEAFF. The DNA sequence follows: TGTGCCAGTAGAAGGGGGGCGAGGGGAACTGAAGCTTTCTTT.